The present entry profiles one T cell receptor (beta chain) with its context. Antigen unknown. V gave up 6 bases and J gave up 4 bases, with 7 bases separating them. This CDR3 has 11 residues. Germline values: CDR1 SNHLY, CDR2 FYNNEI. This sample was included in a study of CD4+ T cells in melanoma. Clones were read by immunoSEQ multiplex PCR, and TCRdb kept only the in-frame ones, dropping some. Found here are about 140,000 clones, 85% to 95% of them singletons; the top ten hold less than 2%. Study-wide points: CD8+ T cell, macrophage and B cell function reportedly correlated with neoantigen-specific CD4+ T cells. Diverse differentiation states were reported for melanoma neoantigen-specific CD4+ T cells.

This TCR derives from a human donor with melanoma. V gene TRBV2 combines with J gene TRBJ2-7; the D gene is possibly TRBD1 (5 bases). The CDR3 DNA reads as TGTGCCAGCAGAGCAGGGTACGAGCAGTACTTC. Protein sequence: CASRAGYEQYF.